This TCR beta chain was identified in a study of cytomegalovirus exposure and HLA in healthy donors. Study context: Membership in the Caucasian-associated ancestry cluster was found for 75% to 90% of roughly 360 genotyped donors.

13 Jbeta primers and 60 Vbeta primers were used for the PCR. TCRdb's table, derived via immunoSEQ multiplex PCR, lists solely in-frame clones and lacks some. The sample includes around 100,000 clones, 74% of them seen just once. Findings of the study overall: Most of the TCR beta V segments (in an earlier analysis) were productive either about 87% or about 30% of the time.

This CDR3 is 16 amino acids long. Germline CDR1 reads SGHAT; CDR2 reads FQNNGV. The germline V and J ends were trimmed by 0 bases and 4 bases, with 12 bases remaining between them. Details on this clone: Antigen unknown.

Source material: PBMCs. The gene calls are TRBV11-2 and TRBJ1-4; tentative D call: TRBD1 (5 bases). The receptor was isolated from a man in his fifties or sixties in good health and CMV-seropositive. The CDR3 DNA is TGTGCCAGCAGCTTAGATGGGGTCGGGGGTAATGAAAAACTGTTTTTT. Translating gives CASSLDGVGGNEKLFF.